The next 18 T cell receptor beta chains were all read from a single sample in a study of blood T cell repertoires in COVID-19. Generated by immunoSEQ multiplex PCR, the TCRdb table keeps only in-frame clones and is missing some. The sample includes around 140,000 clones, 84% seen only once; the top ten take approximately 8.9%. Sequenced: peripheral blood. The receptor set was obtained from a man aged 30 to 45 with COVID-19, enrolled during active disease.

This sequence joins TRBV19 and TRBJ2-2; a weak D match, TRBD1 (5 bases). V gave up 6 bases and J gave up 1 base, with 9 bases separating them. The CDR3 is 14 amino acids. CDR1 and CDR2 (germline): LNHDA, SQIVND (reference sequence). The CDR3 nucleotides are TGTGCCAGTAGGTTGCAGGGGAACACCGGGGAGCTGTTTTTT. Translation gives CASRLQGNTGELFF. Together with reference TRBV19 and TRBJ2-2, the CDR3 gives the full variable domain: DGGITQSPKYLFRKEGQNVTLSCEQNLNHDAMYWYRQDPGQGLRLIYYSQIVNDFQKGDIAEGYSVSREKKESFPLTVTSAQKNPTAFYLCASRLQGNTGELFFGEGSRLTVL.

The chain is built from TRBV12-3 or TRBV12-4 and TRBJ2-1, with a weak D call TRBD1 (6 bases). The CDR3 spans 13 residues. V was cut by 3 bases and J by 7 bases, with 10 bases left in between. CDR3 nucleotides: TGTGCCAGCAGTTTCACAGGGTGGAATGAGCAGTTCTTC. This sequence encodes CASSFTGWNEQFF.

The rearrangement links TRBV30 to TRBJ2-7; no firm D call. Germline CDR1 reads GTSNPN; CDR2 reads SVGIG (reference sequence). The CDR3 sequence is 11 residues long. Trimming removed 0 bases at V and 6 bases at J, with 6 bases between. The CDR3 loop reads CAWSVRGEQYF. The DNA for the CDR3 is TGTGCCTGGAGTGTAAGAGGCGAGCAGTACTTC.

The V call is TRBV6-1, the J call TRBJ1-3, with a weak D call TRBD1 (5 bases). V was clipped by 3 bases and J by 4 bases, with 13 bases between them. The CDR3 runs 15 residues. Germline V gene lookup returns CDR1 MNHNS and CDR2 SASEGT. CDR3 protein: CASSEGRGSGNTIYF. The CDR3 DNA reads TGTGCCAGCAGTGAGGGGAGGGGATCAGGAAACACCATATATTTT.

The J gene is TRBJ2-7, the V gene TRBV6-5; 12 bases align to TRBD2. Trimming removed 8 bases from V and 7 bases from J; junction bases left unmatched: 6. CDR1 MNHEY and CDR2 SVGAGI come from the germline V gene. The CDR3 runs to 13 residues. Here the CDR3 reads CASSSGRAREQYF. The CDR3 nucleotides are TGTGCCAGCTCTAGCGGGAGGGCCCGGGAGCAGTACTTC.

The gene calls are TRBV9 and TRBJ1-2, with a weak D call TRBD1 (6 bases). Trimming shortened V by 7 bases and J by 4 bases, and 17 bases separated the two germline ends. This CDR3 comprises 14 residues. Germline-derived CDR1 and CDR2 are SGDLS and YYNGEE. The chain's CDR3 is CASGTPQGTYGYTF. The CDR3 region has the DNA TGTGCCAGCGGGACCCCACAGGGAACCTATGGCTACACCTTC. Combining the CDR3 with reference TRBV9 and TRBJ1-2 gives the whole variable domain DSGVTQTPKHLITATGQRVTLRCSPRSGDLSVYWYQQSLDQGLQFLIQYYNGEERAKGNILERFSAQQFPDLHSELNLSSLELGDSALYFCASGTPQGTYGYTFGSGTRLTVV.

This clone occurred once. The rearrangement joins TRBV4-1 to TRBJ1-4; D call uncertain. This CDR3 region has 14 residues. Per the germline V gene, CDR1 is MGHRA and CDR2 is YSYEKL. The V gene lost 1 base and the J gene lost 1 base, with 4 bases spanning the gap. The CDR3 sequence is CASSQGRTNEKLFF. In DNA, the CDR3 is TGCGCCAGCAGCCAAGGGAGAACTAATGAAAAACTGTTTTTT.

This chain connects TRBV6-2 or TRBV6-3 to TRBJ2-1; D is undetermined. The CDR3 has 16 residues. The ends were cut back, 2 bases at V and 5 bases at J, with 16 bases in the middle. CDR1 is MNHEY, CDR2 SVGEGT, per germline. In DNA form, the CDR3 reads TGTGCCAGCAGTTACGCCAATAGTATACTAAACAATGAGCAGTTCTTC. Translation: CASSYANSILNNEQFF.

This clone showed up just once. The chain uses TRBV7-6 and TRBJ2-1; D might be TRBD2 (5 bases). Trimming cost V 5 bases and J 0 bases, with 17 bases left between them. Germline V lookup: CDR1 SGHVS, CDR2 FNYEAQ. The CDR3 contains 17 residues. The chain's CDR3 is CASSRLDAGSSYNEQFF. The CDR3 nucleotides are TGTGCCAGCAGCCGTCTAGATGCGGGCAGCTCCTACAATGAGCAGTTCTTC.

The chain joins TRBV3-1 (or the pseudogene TRBV3-2) to TRBJ2-7; a possible D gene is TRBD1 (5 bases). The CDR3 extends over 14 amino acids. V lost 6 bases to trimming and J lost 7 bases, with 19 bases between them. Germline V gene lookup returns CDR1 LGHDT and CDR2 YNNKEL (reference sequence). CDR3: CASSKNRLSGEQYF. CDR3 nucleotide sequence: TGTGCCAGCAGTAAAAACAGATTATCAGGGGAGCAGTACTTC.

This chain uses TRBV15 with TRBJ1-5; D uncertain. With 1 base removed from V and 4 bases from J, the gap between germline ends came to 14 bases. Germline assignment: CDR1 LNHNV and CDR2 YYDKDF (reference sequence). This CDR3 region has 16 residues. The DNA of the CDR3 is TGTGCCACCAGCAGAGTATCTCTCAGCGGGAATCAGCCCCAGCATTTT. Translation gives CATSRVSLSGNQPQHF.

This clone was detected a few times. The genes are TRBV5-1 and TRBJ1-1, with 7 bases fitting TRBD1. CDR1 is SGHRS, CDR2 YFSETQ, per germline. This CDR3 has 13 amino acids. V was clipped by 2 bases and J by 5 bases; unmatched bases: 3. CDR3 protein: CASSLGQVTEAFF. For the CDR3, the DNA is TGCGCCAGCAGCTTAGGACAGGTGACTGAAGCTTTCTTT.

This clone was detected a few times. The V and J genes are TRBV18 and TRBJ2-5, with D possibly TRBD2 on 5 matching bases. V lost 6 bases and J 0 bases, leaving 5 bases between the germline ends. The CDR3 covers 12 residues. Per germline, CDR1 KGHSH and CDR2 LQKENI. The CDR3 bases are TGTGCCAGCTCTAGCGACCAAGAGACCCAGTACTTC. Translation: CASSSDQETQYF.

V gene TRBV10-3 combines with J gene TRBJ2-6; D is unresolved. CDR3 size: 14 residues. Germline-derived CDR1 and CDR2 are ENHRY and SYGVKD. The V end was cut by 10 bases, the J end by 3 bases, with 13 bases between. CDR3 DNA sequence: TGTGCCACTAGTGGCCTTAGTGGGGCCAACGTCCTGACTTTC. As protein: CATSGLSGANVLTF.

The rearrangement joins TRBV10-3 to TRBJ2-7, with 9 bases identical to TRBD1. The V gene's germline CDR1 is ENHRY and CDR2 SYGVKD. With 6 bases clipped from V and 6 bases from J, the junction kept 9 bases outside the gene matches. This CDR3 has 14 amino acids. CDR3 sequence: CAIRKTGQGVEQYF. CDR3 bases: TGTGCCATCAGAAAGACGGGACAGGGAGTCGAGCAGTACTTC.

The sample holds one count of this clone. The chain joins TRBV9 to TRBJ1-2; D possibly corresponds to TRBD1 (6 bases). Germline loops: CDR1 SGDLS, CDR2 YYNGEE. Between the trimmed V and J ends, which lost 0 bases and 4 bases, there was a span of 13 bases. The CDR3 contains 15 residues. The chain's CDR3 is CASSVGGRGGYGYTF. The CDR3 DNA sequence: TGTGCCAGCAGCGTAGGGGGCAGGGGCGGCTATGGCTACACCTTC.

V gene TRBV6-6 combines with J gene TRBJ2-6; the D gene is possibly TRBD1 (5 bases). The CDR3 covers 17 residues. Trimming pared 5 bases from V and 7 bases from J, leaving 21 bases between. The V gene's germline CDR1 is MNHNY and CDR2 SVGAGI (reference sequence). CDR3 residues: CASSPPSGSLVANVLTF. In DNA form, the CDR3 reads TGTGCCAGCAGTCCCCCCTCAGGGTCCTTAGTCGCCAACGTCCTGACTTTC.

V gene TRBV2 combines with J gene TRBJ1-2; maybe TRBD1 (6 bases). Germline CDR1 reads SNHLY; CDR2 reads FYNNEI. The CDR3 has 13 residues. The V end lost 2 bases, the J end lost 8 bases, and 12 bases lay between the germline ends. In DNA, the CDR3 is TGTGCCAGCAGTGAACTTAGGGGGGGAGGCTACACCTTC. This sequence encodes CASSELRGGGYTF.